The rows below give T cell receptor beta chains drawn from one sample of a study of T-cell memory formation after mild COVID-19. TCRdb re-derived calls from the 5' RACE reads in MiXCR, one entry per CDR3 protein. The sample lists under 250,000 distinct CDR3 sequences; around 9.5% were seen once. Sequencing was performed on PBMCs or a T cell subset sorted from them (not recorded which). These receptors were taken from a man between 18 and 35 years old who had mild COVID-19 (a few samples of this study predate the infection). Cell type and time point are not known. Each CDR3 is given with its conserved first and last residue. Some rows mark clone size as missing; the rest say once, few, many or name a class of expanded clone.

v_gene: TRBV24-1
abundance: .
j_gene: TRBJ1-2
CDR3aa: CATSDSGRNYGYTF

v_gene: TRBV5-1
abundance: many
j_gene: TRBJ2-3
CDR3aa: CASSFFTSLPGADTQYF

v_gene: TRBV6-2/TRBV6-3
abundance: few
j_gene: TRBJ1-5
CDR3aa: CASSYQGAGGNQPQHF

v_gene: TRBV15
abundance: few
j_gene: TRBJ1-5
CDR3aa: CATSRPGPAQHF

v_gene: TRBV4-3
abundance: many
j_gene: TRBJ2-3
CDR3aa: CASSRLQGFTDTQYF

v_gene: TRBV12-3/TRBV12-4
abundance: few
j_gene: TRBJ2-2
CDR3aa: CASTRTGDTGELFF

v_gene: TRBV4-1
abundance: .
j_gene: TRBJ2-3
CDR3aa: CASSQDRVAGATDTQYF

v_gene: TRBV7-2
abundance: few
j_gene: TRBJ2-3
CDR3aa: CASSLASFQGYTQYF

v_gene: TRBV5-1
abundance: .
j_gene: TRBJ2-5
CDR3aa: CASSLARAPGETQYF

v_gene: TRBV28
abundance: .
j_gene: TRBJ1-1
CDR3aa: CASETGPYTEAFF

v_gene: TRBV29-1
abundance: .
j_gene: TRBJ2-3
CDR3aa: CSVRLARGTDTQYF

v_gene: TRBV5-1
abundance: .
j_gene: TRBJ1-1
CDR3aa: CASSASQNTEAFF

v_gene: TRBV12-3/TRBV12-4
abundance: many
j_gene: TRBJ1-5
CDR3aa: CASSLVSGDQPQHF

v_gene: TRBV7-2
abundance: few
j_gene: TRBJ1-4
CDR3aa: CASSSTTATNEKLFF

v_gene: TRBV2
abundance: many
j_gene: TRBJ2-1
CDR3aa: CASRGTGSDEQFF

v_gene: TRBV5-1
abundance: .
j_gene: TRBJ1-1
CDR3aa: CASSLGTGATEAFF

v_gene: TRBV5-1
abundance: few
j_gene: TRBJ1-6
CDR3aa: CASRGLSSYNSPLHF

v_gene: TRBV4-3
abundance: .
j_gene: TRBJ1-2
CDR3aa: CASSQERTGVRGYTF

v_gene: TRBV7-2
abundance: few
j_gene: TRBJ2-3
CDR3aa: CASTLAGTTSTDTQYF

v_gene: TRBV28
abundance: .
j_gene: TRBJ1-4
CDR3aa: CASSLPDRRANEKLFF

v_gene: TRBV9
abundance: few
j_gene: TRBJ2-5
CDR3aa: CASSGAGPTYQETQYF

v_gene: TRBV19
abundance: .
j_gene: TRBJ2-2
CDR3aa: CASIRGRGTGELFF

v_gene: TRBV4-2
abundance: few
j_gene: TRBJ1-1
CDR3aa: CASSQGVLTEAFF

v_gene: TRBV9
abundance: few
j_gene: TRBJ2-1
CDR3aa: CASSARSVGVYNEQFF

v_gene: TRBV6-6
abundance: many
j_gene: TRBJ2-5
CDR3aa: CASRLGQRQETQYF

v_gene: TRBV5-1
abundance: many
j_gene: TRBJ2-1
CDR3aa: CASSFLAGGSSYNEQFF

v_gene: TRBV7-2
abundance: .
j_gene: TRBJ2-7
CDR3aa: CASSLALGAYEQYF

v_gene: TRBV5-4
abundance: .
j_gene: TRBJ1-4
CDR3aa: CASSSKTGNEKLFF

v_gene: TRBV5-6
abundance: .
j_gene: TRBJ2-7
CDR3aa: CASSPLGTQPYEQYF

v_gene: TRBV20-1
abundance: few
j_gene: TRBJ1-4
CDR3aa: CSAGRSEKLFF

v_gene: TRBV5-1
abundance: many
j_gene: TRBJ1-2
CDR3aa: CASSSNAGILYGYTF

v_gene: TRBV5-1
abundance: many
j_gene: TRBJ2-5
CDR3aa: CASKGSGQETQYF

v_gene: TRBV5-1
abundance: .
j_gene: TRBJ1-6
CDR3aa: CASRQIDRDNSPLHF

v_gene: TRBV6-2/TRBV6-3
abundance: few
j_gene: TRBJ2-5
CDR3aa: CASSIRASPETQYF

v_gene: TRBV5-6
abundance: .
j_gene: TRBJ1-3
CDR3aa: CASSLDGFGNTIYF

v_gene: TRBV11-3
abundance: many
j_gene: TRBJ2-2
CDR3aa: CASSWGQGDTGELFF

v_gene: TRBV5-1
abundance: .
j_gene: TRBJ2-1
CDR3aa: CASRTTGQGGNEQFF

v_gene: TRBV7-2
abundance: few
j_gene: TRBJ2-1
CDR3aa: CASSGLPGLAGASYNEQFF

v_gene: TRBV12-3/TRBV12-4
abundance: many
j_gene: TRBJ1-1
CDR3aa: CASSSSDIMNTEAFF

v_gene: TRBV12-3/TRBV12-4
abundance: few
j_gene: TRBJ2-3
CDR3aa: CASSFIDGTWDTQYF

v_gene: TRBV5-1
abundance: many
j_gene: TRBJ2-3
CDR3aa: CASSLGQTPSGDTQYF

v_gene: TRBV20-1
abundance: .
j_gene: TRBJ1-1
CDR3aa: CSARGPGQGNTEAFF